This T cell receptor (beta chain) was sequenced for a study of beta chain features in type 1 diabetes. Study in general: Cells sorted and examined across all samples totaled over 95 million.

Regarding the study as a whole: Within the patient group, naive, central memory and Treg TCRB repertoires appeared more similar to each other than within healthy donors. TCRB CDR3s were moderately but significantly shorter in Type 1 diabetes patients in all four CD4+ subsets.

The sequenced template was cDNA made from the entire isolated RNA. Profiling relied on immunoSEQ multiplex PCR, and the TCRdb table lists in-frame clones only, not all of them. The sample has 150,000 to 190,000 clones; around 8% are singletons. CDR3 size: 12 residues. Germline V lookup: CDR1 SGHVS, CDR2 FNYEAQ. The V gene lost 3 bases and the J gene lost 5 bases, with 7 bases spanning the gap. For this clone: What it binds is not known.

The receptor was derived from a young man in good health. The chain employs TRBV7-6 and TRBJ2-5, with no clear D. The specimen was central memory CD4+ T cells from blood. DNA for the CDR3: TGTGCCAGCAGCTTTGACTGGGAGACCCAGTACTTC. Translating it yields CASSFDWETQYF.